One and the same sample provided the 20 T cell receptor beta chains below, sequenced in a study of Ad26.COV2.S vaccination and SARS-CoV-2 variants. The treatment: about 20 received Ad26.COV2.S at low or high dose, single or two shots; roughly 5 received placebo; per-sample allocation not given. Day 63 following the first vaccine or placebo injection was when the samples were taken. Measured with immunoSEQ multiplex PCR; TCRdb has only the in-frame clones, and not every one. Here the sample spans about 400,000 clones, around 92% being singletons. This specimen consisted of peripheral blood, obtained in a trial of Ad26.COV2.S vaccine versus placebo. Receptors originate from a person between 18 and 65 years old who received the Ad26.COV2.S COVID-19 vaccine or a placebo.

The chain employs TRBV7-2 and TRBJ1-2; D possibly corresponds to TRBD1 (6 bases). The CDR3 is 17 amino acids. CDR1 and CDR2 from the germline V gene are SGHTA and FQGNSA. Deletions cut 5 bases from V and 4 bases from J, with 23 bases between. CDR3 sequence (DNA): TGTGCCAGCAGCCCCCGCAGTGTTCTGGGGGCCTTCTATGGCTACACCTTC. Its protein product is CASSPRSVLGAFYGYTF.

The rearrangement joins TRBV30 to TRBJ1-5; D not resolved. The germline V gene has CDR1 GTSNPN and CDR2 SVGIG (reference sequence). The CDR3 is 13 amino acids. V shed 1 base and J shed 6 bases, with 10 bases lying between them. The DNA for the CDR3 is TGTGCCTGGAGTGCCGAGGATGGTCAGCCCCAGCATTTT. Translating gives CAWSAEDGQPQHF.

This chain uses TRBV4-3 with TRBJ2-1; TRBD2 agrees at 8 bases. The germline CDR1 and CDR2 sequences are LGHNA and YSLEER. The junction had 8 bases not matched to a gene; V was cut back by 3 bases and J by 1 base. The CDR3 is 17 residues long. The chain's CDR3 is CASSHDPGGGSYNEQFF. The CDR3 DNA follows: TGCGCCAGCAGCCATGATCCCGGGGGGGGGTCCTACAATGAGCAGTTCTTC.

This clone came up once. The chain carries TRBV6-2 or TRBV6-3 and TRBJ2-5; 12 nucleotides agree with TRBD2. J was trimmed by 7 bases and V by 5 bases; bases with no gene match: 11. The germline CDR1 and CDR2 sequences are MNHEY and SVGEGT. The CDR3 is made up of 16 amino acids. CDR3 bases: TGTGCCAGCAGTCGGCCGACTAGCGGGGGAAGACGGACCCAGTACTTC. Protein sequence: CASSRPTSGGRRTQYF.

The rearrangement joins TRBV29-1 to TRBJ2-1; 7 positions agree with TRBD2. CDR3 length equals 14 residues. V shed 6 bases, J shed 4 bases, and the junction held 9 bases outside the gene matches. The germline gives CDR1 SQVTM, CDR2 ANQGSEA. This CDR3 reads CSVERGRGYNEQFF. For the CDR3, the DNA is TGCAGCGTAGAGCGGGGAAGGGGTTACAATGAGCAGTTCTTC.

The chain links TRBV23-1 to TRBJ2-5; TRBD1 might be the D (5 bases). TRBV23-1 is an ORF, and what it does is uncertain. V dropped 4 bases and J dropped 4 bases, with 16 bases sitting between them. The CDR3 runs to 15 residues. The CDR3 bases are TGCGCCAGCAGTCTTGCAGGGTGGGCAGGAGAGACCCAGTACTTC. It codes for CASSLAGWAGETQYF.

The rearrangement uses TRBV5-1 and TRBJ1-1; perhaps TRBD1 as D (5 bases). The CDR3 runs to 15 residues. Germline V gives CDR1 SGHRS, CDR2 YFSETQ. The V end was cut by 4 bases, the J end by 3 bases, with 16 bases between. The CDR3 region is CASSRDRAGYTEAFF. CDR3 nucleotide sequence: TGCGCCAGCAGCCGGGACCGGGCAGGGTACACTGAAGCTTTCTTT.

This sequence joins TRBV7-9 and TRBJ2-5; 10 nucleotides agree with TRBD2. The CDR3 is 19 residues long. Trimming removed 3 bases from V and 4 bases from J; junction bases left unmatched: 17. Germline values: CDR1 SEHNR, CDR2 FQNEAQ (reference sequence). CDR3: CASSFSGRTSGRRGETQYF. The CDR3 DNA reads as TGTGCCAGCAGCTTCTCTGGTCGGACTAGCGGCCGGAGGGGAGAGACCCAGTACTTC.

Concerning this clone: This CDR3 is also generated by other DNA sequences in the sample. V is TRBV7-2 and J is TRBJ1-4; 9 bases line up with TRBD1. CDR1 and CDR2 from the germline V gene are SGHTA and FQGNSA. The junction had 3 bases not matched to a gene; V was cut back by 5 bases and J by 5 bases. CDR3 length: 14 amino acids. For the CDR3, the DNA is TGTGCCAGCAGCCCGGACAGGGGAAATGAAAAACTGTTTTTT. It is translated as CASSPDRGNEKLFF.

CDR3 protein: CASSQEEWGSYEQYF. CDR3 in DNA: TGTGCCAGCAGCCAAGAAGAGTGGGGCTCCTACGAGCAGTACTTC. The chain links TRBV3-1 (or the pseudogene TRBV3-2) to TRBJ2-7; no firm D call. V was cut by 0 bases and J by 0 bases, with 9 bases left in between. Germline V gene lookup returns CDR1 LGHDT and CDR2 YNNKEL (reference sequence). The CDR3 loop spans 15 amino acids.

The chain carries TRBV7-9 and TRBJ2-7; 9 nucleotides agree with TRBD1. This CDR3 region has 15 residues. J was trimmed by 2 bases and V by 4 bases; bases with no gene match: 6. Germline V gene sequence: CDR1 SEHNR, CDR2 FQNEAQ (reference sequence). DNA of the CDR3: TGTGCCAGCAGCTCCCGGGACAGGGACACCTACGAGCAGTACTTC. Amino acids: CASSSRDRDTYEQYF. The whole variable domain, filled in from reference TRBV7-9 and TRBJ2-7, reads DTGVSQNPRHKITKRGQNVTFRCDPISEHNRLYWYRQTLGQGPEFLTYFQNEAQLEKSRLLSDRFSAERPKGSFSTLEIQRTEQGDSAMYLCASSSRDRDTYEQYFGPGTRLTVT.

The V call is TRBV24-1, the J call TRBJ2-3; tentatively, D is TRBD2 (5 bases). CDR3 length: 15 residues. Trimming shortened V by 0 bases and J by 2 bases, and 8 bases separated the two germline ends. In germline, CDR1 is KGHDR, CDR2 SFDVKD. CDR3 DNA sequence: TGTGCCACCAGTGATTTGTTCGGGAACACAGATACGCAGTATTTT. It is translated as CATSDLFGNTDTQYF.

Worth noting for this clone: Other nucleotide sequences in the sample specify the same CDR3. The chain employs TRBV19 and TRBJ1-1; D unresolved. V lost 3 bases and J lost 0, with 8 bases in between. The germline CDR1 and CDR2 sequences are LNHDA and SQIVND (reference sequence). This CDR3 region has 14 residues. In DNA, the CDR3 is TGTGCCAGTAGTATTACAGCTATGAACACTGAAGCTTTCTTT. Translation: CASSITAMNTEAFF.

The gene calls are TRBV9 and TRBJ1-5; TRBD1 is a possible D gene (6 bases). The CDR3 is 12 residues long. V lost 0 bases and J lost 9, with 7 bases in between. From germline, CDR1 is SGDLS and CDR2 YYNGEE. Written as DNA, the CDR3 is TGTGCCAGCAGCGTAGTAGGGGGGCCCCAGCATTTT. Translated, it gives CASSVVGGPQHF. Drawing the rest from reference TRBV9 and TRBJ1-5, the complete variable domain is DSGVTQTPKHLITATGQRVTLRCSPRSGDLSVYWYQQSLDQGLQFLIQYYNGEERAKGNILERFSAQQFPDLHSELNLSSLELGDSALYFCASSVVGGPQHFGDGTRLSIL.

The genes are TRBV27 and TRBJ2-1; 11 bases align to TRBD2. The CDR3 runs 16 residues. V gave up 3 bases and J gave up 2 bases; unmatched junction bases: 3. Germline V lookup: CDR1 MNHEY, CDR2 SMNVEV (reference sequence). The CDR3 is CASSFGSGGAYNEQFF. CDR3 sequence (DNA): TGTGCCAGCAGTTTTGGTAGCGGGGGGGCCTACAATGAGCAGTTCTTC.

For this clone: The sample carries other DNA sequences with the same CDR3. J is TRBJ2-1 and V is TRBV5-1; 9 bases map to TRBD1. V lost 4 bases, J lost 1 base, and 3 bases stayed unmatched. The CDR3 consists of 15 residues. Germline V gives CDR1 SGHRS, CDR2 YFSETQ. The CDR3 is CASSPGQGSYNEQFF. The CDR3 coding sequence is TGCGCCAGCAGCCCAGGACAGGGGTCCTACAATGAGCAGTTCTTC.

Only a few counts were recorded for this clone. Different DNA sequences within this sample yield the same CDR3. The CDR3 is CASSPGTGYGYTF. Here the CDR3 DNA reads TGTGCCAGCAGCCCCGGGACAGGCTATGGCTACACCTTC. This chain links TRBV7-2 with TRBJ1-2; 8 bases are a match to TRBD1. The J segment lost 4 bases and the V segment lost 5 bases, leaving 3 bases of the junction unmatched. Germline assignment: CDR1 SGHTA and CDR2 FQGNSA. The CDR3 length is 13 residues.

The J gene is TRBJ2-3, the V gene TRBV7-9, with D perhaps matching TRBD1 (5 bases). The germline CDR1 and CDR2 sequences are SEHNR and FQNEAQ (reference sequence). The CDR3 covers 15 residues. V dropped 5 bases and J dropped 6 bases, with 18 bases sitting between them. This CDR3 is CASSGHLGLMDTQYF. CDR3 bases: TGTGCCAGCAGCGGCCATTTGGGGCTCATGGATACGCAGTATTTT.

The chain carries TRBV7-2 and TRBJ2-5, with TRBD1 as a possible D gene (5 bases). Per germline, CDR1 SGHTA and CDR2 FQGNSA. Trimming cost V 3 bases and J 2 bases, with 10 bases left between them. The CDR3 is made up of 14 amino acids. The CDR3 spells CASSFWTSQETQYF. The CDR3 DNA reads as TGTGCCAGCAGCTTTTGGACAAGTCAAGAGACCCAGTACTTC. Together with reference TRBV7-2 and TRBJ2-5, the CDR3 gives the full variable domain: GAGVSQSPSNKVTEKGKDVELRCDPISGHTALYWYRQSLGQGLEFLIYFQGNSAPDKSGLPSDRFSAERTGGSVSTLTIQRTQQEDSAVYLCASSFWTSQETQYFGPGTRLLVL.

In its sample, this clone was seen once. The chain recombines TRBV9 with TRBJ2-7; D is possibly TRBD1 or TRBD2 (5 bases each). From germline, CDR1 is SGDLS and CDR2 YYNGEE. The CDR3 loop spans 14 amino acids. The ends were cut back, 4 bases at V and 5 bases at J, with 16 bases in the middle. The CDR3 here is CASSPQRGRNEQYF. CDR3 DNA: TGTGCCAGCAGCCCCCAGAGGGGCCGTAACGAGCAGTACTTC.